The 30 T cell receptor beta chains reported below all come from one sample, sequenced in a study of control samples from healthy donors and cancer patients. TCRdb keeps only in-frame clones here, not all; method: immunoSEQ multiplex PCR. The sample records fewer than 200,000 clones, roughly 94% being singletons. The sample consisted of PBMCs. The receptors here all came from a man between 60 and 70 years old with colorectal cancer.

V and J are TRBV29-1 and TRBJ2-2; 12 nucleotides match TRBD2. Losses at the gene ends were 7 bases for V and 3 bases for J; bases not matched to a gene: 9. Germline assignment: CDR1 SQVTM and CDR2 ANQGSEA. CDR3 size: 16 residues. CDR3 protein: CSAYASGGAHTGELFF. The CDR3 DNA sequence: TGCAGCGCGTATGCTAGCGGGGGGGCCCACACCGGGGAGCTGTTTTTT.

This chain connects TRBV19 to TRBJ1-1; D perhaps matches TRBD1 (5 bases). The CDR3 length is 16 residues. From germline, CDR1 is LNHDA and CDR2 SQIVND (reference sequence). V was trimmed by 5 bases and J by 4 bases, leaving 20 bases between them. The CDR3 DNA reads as TGTGCCAGTAGTCCCGGACCCGCCGGTCAGGGCACTGAAGCTTTCTTT. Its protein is CASSPGPAGQGTEAFF.

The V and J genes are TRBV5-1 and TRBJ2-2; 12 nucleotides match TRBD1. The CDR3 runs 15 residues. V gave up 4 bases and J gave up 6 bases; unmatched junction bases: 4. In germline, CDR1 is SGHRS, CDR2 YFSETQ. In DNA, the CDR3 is TGCGCCAGCAGCCCGGGACAGGGGGCTTCCGGGGAGCTGTTTTTT. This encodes CASSPGQGASGELFF.

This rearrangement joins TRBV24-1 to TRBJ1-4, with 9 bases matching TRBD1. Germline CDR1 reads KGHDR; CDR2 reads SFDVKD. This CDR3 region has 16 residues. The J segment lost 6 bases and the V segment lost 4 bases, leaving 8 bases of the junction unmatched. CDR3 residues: CATSDQTRTGDEKLFF. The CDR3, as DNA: TGTGCCACCAGTGACCAAACGAGGACAGGGGATGAAAAACTGTTTTTT.

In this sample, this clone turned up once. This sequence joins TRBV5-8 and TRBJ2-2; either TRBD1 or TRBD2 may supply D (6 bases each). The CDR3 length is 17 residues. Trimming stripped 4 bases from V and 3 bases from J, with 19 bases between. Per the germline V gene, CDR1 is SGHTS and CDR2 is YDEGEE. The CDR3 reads CASSAPGGQGHTGELFF. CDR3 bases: TGTGCCAGCAGCGCCCCTGGGGGGCAGGGGCACACCGGGGAGCTGTTTTTT.

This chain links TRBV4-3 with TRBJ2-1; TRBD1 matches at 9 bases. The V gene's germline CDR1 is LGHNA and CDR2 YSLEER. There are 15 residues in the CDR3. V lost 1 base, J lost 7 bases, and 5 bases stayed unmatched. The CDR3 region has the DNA TGCGCCAGCAGCCAAGGGCGACAGGGGGGAAATGAGCAGTTCTTC. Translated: CASSQGRQGGNEQFF.

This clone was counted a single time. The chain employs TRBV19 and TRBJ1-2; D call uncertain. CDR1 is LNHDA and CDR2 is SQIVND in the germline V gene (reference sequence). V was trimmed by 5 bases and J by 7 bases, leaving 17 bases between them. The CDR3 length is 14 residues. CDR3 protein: CASSPTPGKGGYTF. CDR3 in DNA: TGTGCCAGTAGTCCTACCCCGGGAAAAGGTGGCTACACCTTC.

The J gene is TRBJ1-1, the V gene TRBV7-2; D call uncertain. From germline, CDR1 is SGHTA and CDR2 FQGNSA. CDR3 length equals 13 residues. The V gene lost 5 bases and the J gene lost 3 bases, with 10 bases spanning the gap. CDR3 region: CASSAQPDTEAFF. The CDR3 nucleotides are TGTGCCAGCAGCGCTCAACCGGACACTGAAGCTTTCTTT.

The CDR3 bases are TGTGCCAGCCGTCCCGGGACAGCTAACAATCAGCCCCAGCATTTT. It codes for CASRPGTANNQPQHF. The rearrangement links TRBV27 to TRBJ1-5; 7 nucleotides line up with TRBD1. The CDR3 totals 15 residues. The germline V gene encodes CDR1 MNHEY and CDR2 SMNVEV (reference sequence). After removal of 8 bases from V and 3 bases from J, the junction contained 10 bases not matched to a gene.

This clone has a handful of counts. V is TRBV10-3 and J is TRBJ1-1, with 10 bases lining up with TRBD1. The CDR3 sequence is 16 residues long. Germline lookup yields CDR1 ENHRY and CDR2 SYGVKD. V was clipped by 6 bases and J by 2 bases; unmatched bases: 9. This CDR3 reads CAIRAGTGVSNTEAFF. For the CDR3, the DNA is TGTGCCATCAGGGCCGGGACAGGGGTTTCTAACACTGAAGCTTTCTTT.

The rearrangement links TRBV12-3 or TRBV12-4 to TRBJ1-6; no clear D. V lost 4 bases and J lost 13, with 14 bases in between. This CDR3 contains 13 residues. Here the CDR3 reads CASSSAERSPLHF. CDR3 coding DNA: TGTGCCAGCAGTTCGGCCGAACGGTCCCCCCTCCACTTT.

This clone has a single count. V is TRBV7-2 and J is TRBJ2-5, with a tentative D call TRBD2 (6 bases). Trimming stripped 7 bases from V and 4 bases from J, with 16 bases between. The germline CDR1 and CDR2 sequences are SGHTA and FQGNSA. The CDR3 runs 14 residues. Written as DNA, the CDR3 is TGTGCCAGCACCCCCGGAGGACTATCAGAGACCCAGTACTTC. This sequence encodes CASTPGGLSETQYF.

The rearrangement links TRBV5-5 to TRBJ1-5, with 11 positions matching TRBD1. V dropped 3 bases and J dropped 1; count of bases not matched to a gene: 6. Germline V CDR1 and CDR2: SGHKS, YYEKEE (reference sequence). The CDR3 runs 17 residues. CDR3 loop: CASSWRTGGGSNQPQHF. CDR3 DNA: TGTGCCAGCAGCTGGAGGACAGGGGGCGGGAGCAATCAGCCCCAGCATTTT.

For the CDR3, the DNA is TGTGCCAGCAGCGTAGGGGACAGGGCCCACGAGCAGTACTTC. Translated, it gives CASSVGDRAHEQYF. The chain has TRBV9 and TRBJ2-7; 9 bases agree with TRBD1. Losses at the gene ends were 0 bases for V and 5 bases for J; bases not matched to a gene: 3. This CDR3 is built from 14 residues. Germline CDR1 SGDLS, CDR2 YYNGEE.

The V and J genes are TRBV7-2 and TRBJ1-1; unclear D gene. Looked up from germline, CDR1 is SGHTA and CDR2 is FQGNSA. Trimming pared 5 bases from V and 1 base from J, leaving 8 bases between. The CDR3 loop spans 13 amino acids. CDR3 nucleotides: TGTGCCAGCAGCGGGGATGGGAACACTGAAGCTTTCTTT. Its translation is CASSGDGNTEAFF.

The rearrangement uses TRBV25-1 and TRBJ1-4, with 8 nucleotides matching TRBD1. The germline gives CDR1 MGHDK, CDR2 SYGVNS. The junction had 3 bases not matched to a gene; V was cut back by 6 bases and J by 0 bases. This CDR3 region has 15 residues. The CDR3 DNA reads TGTGCCAGCAGGGAGACAGGGGCAACTAATGAAAAACTGTTTTTT. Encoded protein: CASRETGATNEKLFF.

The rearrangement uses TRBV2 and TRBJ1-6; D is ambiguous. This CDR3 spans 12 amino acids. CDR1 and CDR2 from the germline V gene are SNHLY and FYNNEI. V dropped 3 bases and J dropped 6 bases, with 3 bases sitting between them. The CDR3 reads CASSELNSPLHF. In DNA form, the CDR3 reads TGTGCCAGCAGTGAGCTTAATTCACCCCTCCACTTT.

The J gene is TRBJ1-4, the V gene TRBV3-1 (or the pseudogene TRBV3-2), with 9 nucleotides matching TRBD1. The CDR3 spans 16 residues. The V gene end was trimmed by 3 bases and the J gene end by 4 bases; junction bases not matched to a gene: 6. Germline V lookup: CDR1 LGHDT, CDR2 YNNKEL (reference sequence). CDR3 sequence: CASSHGQGRLNEKLFF. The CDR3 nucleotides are TGTGCCAGCAGCCATGGACAGGGGCGCCTTAATGAAAAACTGTTTTTT.

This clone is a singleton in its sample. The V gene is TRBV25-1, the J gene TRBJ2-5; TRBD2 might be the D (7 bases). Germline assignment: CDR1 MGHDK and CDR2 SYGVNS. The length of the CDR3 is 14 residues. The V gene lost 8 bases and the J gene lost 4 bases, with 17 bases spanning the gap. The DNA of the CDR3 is TGTGCCAGCGGCCCCGGGGGGCGGAGAGAGACCCAGTACTTC. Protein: CASGPGGRRETQYF.

In nucleotides, the CDR3 is TGTGCCAGTAGTGCGGACAGGGTGAATGAAAAACTGTTTTTT. It yields the protein CASSADRVNEKLFF. This sequence joins TRBV19 and TRBJ1-4; the match to TRBD1 covers 8 bases. Trimming cost V 5 bases and J 5 bases; bases outside gene matches: 4. The CDR3 runs to 14 residues. Germline assignment: CDR1 LNHDA and CDR2 SQIVND (reference sequence).

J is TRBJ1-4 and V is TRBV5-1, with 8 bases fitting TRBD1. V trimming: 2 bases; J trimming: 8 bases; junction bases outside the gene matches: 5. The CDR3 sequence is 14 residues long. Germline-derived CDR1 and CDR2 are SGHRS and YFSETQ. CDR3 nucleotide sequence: TGCGCCAGCAGCTTAGGACAGGGTGAGGAAAAACTGTTTTTT. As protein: CASSLGQGEEKLFF.

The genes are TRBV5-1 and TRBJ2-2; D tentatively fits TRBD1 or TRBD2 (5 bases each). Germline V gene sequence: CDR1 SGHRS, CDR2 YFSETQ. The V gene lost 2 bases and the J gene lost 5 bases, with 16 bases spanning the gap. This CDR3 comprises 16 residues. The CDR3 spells CASSFTGPKGTGELFF. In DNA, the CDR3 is TGCGCCAGCAGCTTTACGGGGCCTAAGGGAACCGGGGAGCTGTTTTTT.

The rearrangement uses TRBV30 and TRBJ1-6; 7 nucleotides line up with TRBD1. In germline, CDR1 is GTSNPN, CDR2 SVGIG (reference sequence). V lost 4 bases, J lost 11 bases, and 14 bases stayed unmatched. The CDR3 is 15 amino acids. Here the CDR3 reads CAWNRGSRGVTPLHF. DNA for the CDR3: TGTGCCTGGAACAGGGGATCTCGTGGGGTGACACCCCTCCACTTT.

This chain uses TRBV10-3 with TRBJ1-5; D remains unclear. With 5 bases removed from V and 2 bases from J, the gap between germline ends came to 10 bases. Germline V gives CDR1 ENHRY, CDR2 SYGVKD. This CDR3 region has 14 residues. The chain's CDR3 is CAISPGNGNQPQHF. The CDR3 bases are TGTGCCATCAGTCCGGGTAACGGCAATCAGCCCCAGCATTTT.

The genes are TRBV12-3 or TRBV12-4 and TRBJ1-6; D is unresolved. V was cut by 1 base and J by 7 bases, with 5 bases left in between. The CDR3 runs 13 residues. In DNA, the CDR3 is TGTGCCAGCAGTTTAGAACGGAATTCACCCCTCCACTTT. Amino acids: CASSLERNSPLHF.

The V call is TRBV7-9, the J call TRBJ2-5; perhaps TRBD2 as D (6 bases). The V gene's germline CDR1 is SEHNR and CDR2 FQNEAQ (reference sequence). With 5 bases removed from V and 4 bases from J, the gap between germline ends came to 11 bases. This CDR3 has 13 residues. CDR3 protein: CASSPRGGETQYF. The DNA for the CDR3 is TGTGCCAGCAGCCCCCGGGGAGGAGAGACCCAGTACTTC.

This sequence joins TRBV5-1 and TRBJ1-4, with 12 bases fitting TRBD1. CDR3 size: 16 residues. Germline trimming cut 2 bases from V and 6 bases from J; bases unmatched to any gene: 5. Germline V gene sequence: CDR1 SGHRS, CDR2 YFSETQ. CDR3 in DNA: TGCGCCAGCAGCTTCGACGGGACAGGGGGCTATGAAAAACTGTTTTTT. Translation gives CASSFDGTGGYEKLFF.

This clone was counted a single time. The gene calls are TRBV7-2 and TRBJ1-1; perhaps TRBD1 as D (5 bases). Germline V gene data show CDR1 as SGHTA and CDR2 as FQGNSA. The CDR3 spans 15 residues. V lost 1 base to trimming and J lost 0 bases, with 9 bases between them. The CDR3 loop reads CASSLEGRVNTEAFF. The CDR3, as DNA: TGTGCCAGCAGCTTAGAAGGCAGGGTGAACACTGAAGCTTTCTTT.

The CDR3 bases are TGTGCCATCAGTGCTCCACAGGGAGTTGAAGCTTTCTTT. The encoded protein is CAISAPQGVEAFF. The gene calls are TRBV10-3 and TRBJ1-1; TRBD1 might be the D (6 bases). The CDR3 spans 13 residues. V lost 4 bases, J lost 7 bases, and 13 bases lay in between. Germline V gives CDR1 ENHRY, CDR2 SYGVKD.

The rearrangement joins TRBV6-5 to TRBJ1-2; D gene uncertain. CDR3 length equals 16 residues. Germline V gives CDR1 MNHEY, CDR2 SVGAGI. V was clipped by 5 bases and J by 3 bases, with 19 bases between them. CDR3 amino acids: CASSNYRTALYYGYTF. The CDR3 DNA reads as TGTGCCAGCAGTAACTATAGGACCGCGTTGTACTATGGCTACACCTTC.